This TCR beta chain emerged from a study of long-term antiretroviral therapy in people with HIV (dated by TCRdb to 2021 to 2024). General notes on the study: The earliest samples were collected approximately a decade before the 2015 WHO recommendation for immediate ART, a period when ART was typically delayed until CD4 counts fell. Whether ART initiation and durable HIV suppression were associated with changes in peripheral blood TRB repertoire composition and diversity was tested in a retrospective serial study. The cohort contributed 150 to 200 cryopreserved PBMC samples from around 30 adults with confirmed HIV infection, collected serially over a mean of approximately six years (range 1-12). Among the 30 to 35 participants with HIV, roughly eleven were female. Test extractions of a monoclonal T-cell line alongside fewer than 40 polyclonal samples showed no cross-contamination during QIAcube processing.

A note on this clone: The antigen it binds to is not known. The input lacks base qualities; no much larger clone sits a single base away.

Inclusion was restricted to participants for whom at least one PBMC sample before ART initiation and at least two post-ART samples were available. Every participant with HIV received treatment in the United States of America. Before DNA extraction, cryopreserved samples containing about 0.9-11 million PBMC were thawed and washed. At the time of the earliest PBMC sample for each participant with HIV, ages ranged from about 20 to 54 years. PBMC samples from each participant spanned 1-4 timepoints before ART initiation and 2-8 timepoints after ART initiation, with a median of 7 samples. For every participant, serial HIV viral load, CD4+ T-cell count, ART history and demographic data were obtained. Genomic DNA was extracted from unsorted PBMC with a Qiagen kit on a QIAcube, processed in batches of 12 samples. The germline V gene (reference sequence) specifies LNHDA as CDR1 and SQIVND as CDR2. Its CDR3 holds 18 amino acids, cysteine through phenylalanine. This entry keeps only the CDR3 DNA: 54 bases, framed from base 1. Cut back by 4 bases and 1 base, the V and J ends lie 22 bases apart.

The immunoSEQ hsTCRB v3.0 assay was used at survey level resolution for TRB variable region sequencing. The target sequencing depth for TRB was roughly 40,000-50,000 T-cell genomes per sample. TRB libraries were pooled and sequenced on an Illumina MiSeq using a v3 150-cycle kit. The study's processing was this. Repertoire analysis was performed in R inside a reproducible Nextflow workflow that covered QC, data transformation and analysis. LymphoSeq2, an R package for exploring AIRR-Seq data, was used to implement the custom analyses. A few samples that produced fewer than 5000 total TRB sequences were removed, so some 180 HIV repertoires were analyzed. Among the approximately 180 retained HIV repertoires, some 59 were collected before ART initiation and around 130 after ART initiation. Repertoires were downsampled to 5000 TRB nucleotide sequences, and summary statistics were averaged over 100 downsampling iterations. The analysis kept only TRB sequences whose CDR3 regions were at least seven amino acids long. Diversity was measured with a Shannon entropy-derived clonality score and the Gini coefficient. In the repertoire networks, any two of the top 5000 CDR3 amino acid sequences were linked whenever the two sequences differed by an edit distance of one. GLIPH2 predicted antigen specificity groups and MHC restriction for TRB CDR3 amino acid sequences. To flag known associations with CMV, EBV, HIV or tissue antigens, CDR3 amino acid sequences were compared against VDJdb and McPAS-TCR. Pre-ART, post-ART and control groups were compared with Wilcoxon signed-rank tests and Holm-Bonferroni correction. TCRdb limited this immuneACCESS table to in-frame rearrangements with V and J called. A share of clones is missing; checked studies link under half to unresolved V genes, and the rest is unexplained. From that table come the V and J calls and clone size; the DNA was used to work out D and trimming. The sample table contains about 21,000 clones; only one count was recorded for approximately 81% of them. In total, the top ten clones hold roughly 12% of the sample.

The investigation overall reported the following: Because cell numbers in pre-ART samples were limited, unsorted PBMC were profiled instead of sorted CD4+ and CD8+ T cells. The repertoire was dominated across all time points by expanded TRB clones identified before ART initiation, although this dominance was seen to fluctuate and to decrease in many PLHIV after ART. The samples were dated from the mid-2000s to the late 2010s, and the ART regimens that were used may be less effective than current ART regimens. HIV repertoires had narrower CDR3 length ranges than controls, and the network structure suggested an antigen-experienced repertoire that shifted only slightly toward naive after ART. Owing to limited PBMC availability, only the TCR beta chain was sequenced, without alpha chain pairing. Inferences about post-ART repertoire changes are limited because no data were available on ART adherence, viral resistance or therapy changes. Starting ART was linked to a significant rise in TRB diversity, yet even with long-term ART the diversity remained significantly lower than in transplant donor controls.

Sequencing used unsorted PBMCs, obtained 0.1 years before starting antiretroviral therapy. The chain is made from TRBV19 and TRBJ1-1, with no D gene named confidently. The clonotype originates from a man aged 40-49 years with HIV. The nucleotides are TGTGCCAGTAGTACAACCCCTAACAGACGCTCCCAGAACACTGAAGCTTTCTTT. It translates as CASSTTPNRRSQNTEAFF.